One sample yielded the 4 T cell receptor beta chains listed below, sequenced in a study of blood T cells in healthy people across ages. A sample-barcoded 5' primer and a J-beta primer mix were used in a second PCR of about 7 to 12 cycles. TCRdb re-analysed the 5' RACE reads in MiXCR, keeping a single row per CDR3 protein. Counted here are some 1,000,000 distinct CDR3 sequences, approximately 25% occurring once; the ten biggest clones make up 0.75%. This same sample was also taken into another study, of T cells of mothers and their children.

Input material: blood. The source of these receptors is a girl aged 2-10 years in good health.

V gene TRBV10-2 combines with J gene TRBJ2-5; 11 bases map to TRBD1. The junction had 9 bases not matched to a gene; V was cut back by 7 bases and J by 5 bases. The CDR3 spans 15 residues. Germline CDR1 and CDR2: WSHSY and SAAADI. CDR3 DNA: TGCGCCAGCAACTCGGACAGGGGGCAACTGGAGACCCAGTACTTC. Its translation is CASNSDRGQLETQYF.

This clonotype was picked up a small number of times. The chain links TRBV7-2 to TRBJ2-2; D uncertain. This CDR3 region has 15 residues. The V and J ends lost 4 bases and 2 bases respectively, with 11 bases between them. Germline V gene lookup returns CDR1 SGHTA and CDR2 FQGNSA. This CDR3 reads CASSSIFDNTGELFF. DNA of the CDR3: TGTGCCAGCAGCTCGATTTTTGATAACACCGGGGAGCTGTTTTTT. The complete variable domain, with remaining parts taken from reference TRBV7-2 and TRBJ2-2, reads GAGVSQSPSNKVTEKGKDVELRCDPISGHTALYWYRQSLGQGLEFLIYFQGNSAPDKSGLPSDRFSAERTGGSVSTLTIQRTQQEDSAVYLCASSSIFDNTGELFFGEGSRLTVL.

There are a few counts of this clonotype. The J gene is TRBJ2-7, the V gene TRBV12-5; 7 bases map to TRBD1. The CDR3 totals 14 residues. The germline CDR1 and CDR2 sequences are LGHNT and FRNRAP. V lost 6 bases and J lost 5; bases outside the gene matches: 10. The CDR3 protein is CASGPVAGGHEQYF. CDR3 nucleotides: TGTGCTAGTGGCCCCGTGGCAGGGGGACACGAGCAGTACTTC.

This clonotype turned up a few times. This chain links TRBV2 with TRBJ1-2, with unresolved D. V was shortened by 8 bases and J by 4 bases, with 8 bases between the two germline ends. The CDR3 consists of 11 residues. Germline CDR1 is SNHLY and CDR2 is FYNNEI. The CDR3: CASEGSYGYTF. The CDR3, as DNA: TGTGCCAGCGAGGGAAGCTATGGCTACACCTTC.